This T cell receptor beta chain was found in a study of T cell responses to AZD1222 COVID-19 vaccine. Clones were sequenced by immunoSEQ multiplex PCR, and TCRdb holds only the in-frame ones, with some missing. The sample contains 150,000 to 200,000 clones, approximately 90% of which appear only once. From germline, CDR1 is PRHDT and CDR2 FYEKMQ (reference sequence). V lost 4 bases, J lost 7 bases, and 14 bases lay in between. There are 15 residues in the CDR3. For this clone: Its antigen remains unknown.

Overall study findings and caveats: Within unmutated variant regions lay the reported targets of nearly half of spike-specific TCRs. With two AZD1222 doses given, Spike-specific TCR breadth and depth both rose. At 160-218 and 743-854, vaccine-associated CD4 TCRs were dominant, and they spanned spike. Donors were largely white British and mainly female; clonal diversity was possibly underestimated.

The sample consisted of peripheral blood, taken on day 0 of MenACWY control vaccination. This sequence originates from an adult in good health. This chain uses TRBV13 with TRBJ1-6; tentatively, D is TRBD1 (6 bases). CDR3 sequence: CASSSHRTENSPLHF. As DNA, the CDR3 is TGTGCCAGCAGCTCCCATAGGACAGAGAATTCACCCCTCCACTTT.